This passage covers 26 T cell receptor beta chains from one sample sequenced in a study of T cells in Graves' hyperthyroidism and ophthalmopathy. Amplification of TCR beta CDR3 regions used RNA as the template. The HTBI primer set drove a first-round RT-PCR of the TCR CDR3. TCRdb reprocessed the multiplex PCR reads with MiXCR, giving one entry per CDR3 protein. The table shows more than 450,000 distinct CDR3 sequences, with 13% to 15% occurring only once. The specimen was blood. The receptors come from a woman aged 40 to 49 with Graves' hyperthyroidism.

This clonotype was counted ten times or more. V usage is TRBV7-2 and J usage is TRBJ2-3; tentatively, D is TRBD1 (6 bases). Germline-derived CDR1 and CDR2 are SGHTA and FQGNSA. V dropped 5 bases and J dropped 3 bases, with 21 bases sitting between them. The CDR3 extends over 17 amino acids. The CDR3 here is CASSHSPGTSETDTQYF. In DNA form, the CDR3 reads TGTGCCAGCAGCCACAGCCCAGGGACATCGGAGACAGATACGCAGTATTTT.

This clonotype was observed at least ten times. The chain links TRBV7-9 to TRBJ2-3; no clear D gene. This CDR3 is built from 13 residues. With 7 bases removed from V and 2 bases from J, the gap between germline ends came to 10 bases. CDR1 and CDR2 (germline): SEHNR, FQNEAQ (reference sequence). The DNA of the CDR3 is TGTGCCAGCAACGACCGAAACACAGATACGCAGTATTTT. Its protein product is CASNDRNTDTQYF.

This chain uses TRBV20-1 with TRBJ1-1; D is undetermined. CDR1 and CDR2 from the germline V gene are DFQATT and SNEGSKA (reference sequence). This CDR3 comprises 13 residues. The ends were cut back, 5 bases at V and 4 bases at J, with 14 bases in the middle. The DNA for the CDR3 is TGCAGTGCTGAAGGGTTTAGGTCCACTGAAGCTTTCTTT. Amino acid sequence: CSAEGFRSTEAFF.

There are many counts of this clonotype. The genes are TRBV5-8 and TRBJ2-1; 14 bases map to TRBD2. The CDR3 sequence is 16 residues long. V gave up 4 bases and J gave up 4 bases; unmatched junction bases: 4. Germline CDR1 reads SGHTS; CDR2 reads YDEGEE. The CDR3 reads CASSQGLAGVYNEQFF. The CDR3 DNA is TGTGCCAGCAGCCAGGGACTAGCGGGAGTTTACAATGAGCAGTTCTTC. Full variable domain (outside the CDR3, taken from reference TRBV5-8 and TRBJ2-1): EAGVTQSPTHLIKTRGQQATLRCSPISGHTSVYWYQQALGLGLQFLLWYDEGEERNRGNFPPRFSGRQFPNYSSELNVNALELEDSALYLCASSQGLAGVYNEQFFGPGTRLTVL.

This clonotype was detected only a few times. The chain combines TRBV20-1 with TRBJ1-4; possible D gene TRBD1, 5 bases. This CDR3 is 17 amino acids long. Trimming took off 0 bases at V and 5 bases at J, with 19 bases between the two ends. Germline CDR1 reads DFQATT; CDR2 reads SNEGSKA (reference sequence). The chain's CDR3 is CSARDYVAQGPNEKLFF. CDR3 in DNA: TGCAGTGCTAGAGATTATGTCGCCCAGGGCCCCAATGAAAAACTGTTTTTT.

This clonotype was observed a few times. The CDR3 coding sequence is TGTGCCAGCAGTTACTCGGACAGGGATATAGACACTGAAGCTTTCTTT. As protein: CASSYSDRDIDTEAFF. This chain uses TRBV6-2 or TRBV6-3 with TRBJ1-1, with 8 bases that match TRBD1. Per the germline V gene, CDR1 is MNHEY and CDR2 is SVGEGT. CDR3 length equals 16 residues. V was pared by 0 bases and J by 3 bases, with 6 bases of the junction left unmatched.

The genes are TRBV9 and TRBJ2-7; D uncertain. The CDR3 is 14 amino acids. Germline loops: CDR1 SGDLS, CDR2 YYNGEE. Trimming cost V 0 bases and J 5 bases, with 12 bases left between them. Here the CDR3 DNA reads TGTGCCAGCAGCGTAGGCCCAAATCCCGACGAGCAGTACTTC. Protein sequence: CASSVGPNPDEQYF.

This clonotype showed up just a few times. The chain couples TRBV12-3 or TRBV12-4 to TRBJ1-6, with a possible D match to TRBD1 (6 bases). Trimming stripped 6 bases from V and 1 base from J, with 10 bases between. There are 15 residues in the CDR3. The chain's CDR3 is CASSRQVSYNSPLHF. CDR3 DNA sequence: TGTGCCAGCAGCAGACAGGTTTCCTATAATTCACCCCTCCACTTT.

The rearrangement uses TRBV20-1 and TRBJ2-3; 8 nucleotides match TRBD2. The germline CDR1 and CDR2 sequences are DFQATT and SNEGSKA (reference sequence). This CDR3 has 14 amino acids. V lost 2 bases, J lost 6 bases, and 7 bases stayed unmatched. The DNA for the CDR3 is TGCAGTGCTAGACTAGCGGGCATAGAGGATACGCAGTATTTT. Amino acid sequence: CSARLAGIEDTQYF.

The chain combines TRBV6-5 with TRBJ2-5, with 10 bases fitting TRBD1. CDR1 and CDR2 (germline): MNHEY, SVGAGI. The CDR3 contains 14 residues. Trimming at V came to 6 bases and at J to 7 bases, leaving 8 bases not matched to a gene. The CDR3 coding sequence is TGTGCCAGCAGGGACAGGGGGGGGTCGGTGACCCAGTACTTC. This gives the protein CASRDRGGSVTQYF.

Comments on this clonotype: This may arise from a read error, as a much more abundant clone is one base away. This likely comes from a read error, as the CDR3 has no conserved phenylalanine or tryptophan at its end. The chain recombines TRBV28 with TRBJ1-6; D is perhaps TRBD1 (5 bases). V lost 2 bases and J lost 3, with 14 bases in between. The germline V gene encodes CDR1 MDHEN and CDR2 SYDVKM. This CDR3 contains 17 residues. The CDR3 sequence is CASSLGGSGGYNSPLHS. The CDR3 DNA sequence: TGTGCCAGCAGTTTAGGGGGGTCCGGGGGCTATAATTCACCCCTCCACTCT.

This clonotype showed up just a few times. J is TRBJ2-3 and V is TRBV24-1; 7 bases are a match to TRBD1. The CDR3 sequence is 17 residues long. V shed 0 bases, J shed 1 base, and the junction held 6 bases outside the gene matches. Germline CDR1 and CDR2: KGHDR and SFDVKD. CDR3 in DNA: TGTGCCACCAGTGATTTGAAAGGGACAGCTGGCACAGATACGCAGTATTTT. Its protein product is CATSDLKGTAGTDTQYF.

The J gene is TRBJ2-2, the V gene TRBV4-1, with 11 bases lining up with TRBD2. CDR1 MGHRA and CDR2 YSYEKL come from the germline V gene. The CDR3 runs 16 residues. The V and J ends lost 2 bases and 6 bases, in that order; junction bases with no gene match: 5. The CDR3 loop is CASSQLGTSGAGELFF. Here the CDR3 DNA reads TGCGCCAGCAGCCAACTCGGGACTAGCGGCGCCGGGGAGCTGTTTTTT.

This clonotype was found many times. The junction departs from the called germline gene at one end, perhaps through a read error. The rearrangement uses TRBV7-7 and TRBJ2-7; D call uncertain. CDR1 is SSHAT, CDR2 FNYEAQ, per germline (reference sequence). The CDR3 loop spans 15 amino acids. This CDR3 is CASSFYRLKTYEQYF. CDR3 in DNA: TGTGCTAGCAGCTTTTATCGTCTAAAAACCTACGAGCAGTACTTC.

For this clonotype: This sequence may be a read error, since a much larger clone differs from it by one base. This chain joins TRBV11-2 and TRBJ2-2, with TRBD1 matching 8 bases. Germline V CDR1 and CDR2: SGHAT, FQNNGV. The J segment lost 4 bases and the V segment lost 2 bases, leaving 6 bases of the junction unmatched. The CDR3 has 16 residues. The CDR3 region is CASSLHETGVTGELFF. In nucleotides, the CDR3 is TGTGCCAGCAGCTTACACGAGACAGGGGTCACCGGGGAGCTGTTTTTT.

The chain uses TRBV19 and TRBJ1-1; D ambiguous. Germline V gene lookup returns CDR1 LNHDA and CDR2 SQIVND (reference sequence). V was trimmed by 7 bases and J by 4 bases, leaving 7 bases between them. This CDR3 contains 11 residues. The CDR3 reads CASKSSTEAFF. DNA of the CDR3: TGTGCCAGTAAGTCCAGCACTGAAGCTTTCTTT.

This clonotype was counted many times. The V call is TRBV5-5, the J call TRBJ1-5, with D perhaps matching TRBD1 (6 bases). Trimming pared 2 bases from V and 1 base from J, leaving 10 bases between. Germline V lookup: CDR1 SGHKS, CDR2 YYEKEE (reference sequence). CDR3 size: 15 residues. In DNA form, the CDR3 reads TGTGCCAGCAGCTTTATTGGACAGAGCAATCAGCCCCAGCATTTT. It specifies CASSFIGQSNQPQHF.

This clonotype was picked up many times. The chain is built from TRBV7-9 and TRBJ2-5; 10 bases match TRBD2. Germline V gives CDR1 SEHNR, CDR2 FQNEAQ (reference sequence). V lost 2 bases, J lost 5 bases, and 5 bases stayed unmatched. This CDR3 has 15 amino acids. The CDR3 nucleotides are TGTGCCAGCAGCTTAACTAGCGGGGAGAGGGAGACCCAGTACTTC. Translated, it gives CASSLTSGERETQYF.

In this sample, this clonotype turned up many times. The CDR3, as DNA: TGTGCCAGCAGCTTAAGGACAGCCAACTACTACGAGCAGTACTTC. It yields the protein CASSLRTANYYEQYF. The rearrangement links TRBV7-2 to TRBJ2-7, with a tentative D call TRBD1 (6 bases). Between the trimmed V and J ends, which lost 2 bases and 3 bases, there was a span of 14 bases. Germline CDR1 and CDR2: SGHTA and FQGNSA. The CDR3 contains 15 residues.

There are many counts of this clonotype. This rearrangement joins TRBV11-3 to TRBJ2-3; D remains unclear. This CDR3 has 13 residues. The germline gives CDR1 SGHNT, CDR2 YENEEA. Trimming pared 5 bases from V and 4 bases from J, leaving 10 bases between. This CDR3 is CASSRGMADTQYF. The CDR3 nucleotides are TGTGCCAGCAGCAGAGGTATGGCAGATACGCAGTATTTT.

This clonotype was detected only a few times. V usage is TRBV25-1 and J usage is TRBJ2-7, with no clear D. The CDR3 runs 12 residues. The germline V gene has CDR1 MGHDK and CDR2 SYGVNS. Trimming shortened V by 1 base and J by 1 base, and 2 bases separated the two germline ends. The CDR3 is CASSEFSYEQYF. As DNA, the CDR3 is TGTGCCAGCAGTGAATTTTCCTACGAGCAGTACTTC.

The chain employs TRBV6-2 or TRBV6-3 and TRBJ1-2, with 10 bases fitting TRBD1. CDR3 length: 13 amino acids. The V gene end was trimmed by 2 bases and the J gene end by 9 bases; junction bases not matched to a gene: 3. Germline loops: CDR1 MNHEY, CDR2 SVGEGT. CDR3 bases: TGTGCCAGCAGTTACAAGGGACAGGGGCGCTACACCTTC. The encoded protein is CASSYKGQGRYTF.

This clonotype was observed many times. The rearrangement uses TRBV11-2 and TRBJ2-3; possibly TRBD1 for D (5 bases). Looked up from germline, CDR1 is SGHAT and CDR2 is FQNNGV. This CDR3 spans 14 amino acids. Trimming removed 3 bases at V and 4 bases at J, with 11 bases between. The CDR3 nucleotides read TGTGCCAGCAGCTTCGCAGGGTTGGCAGATACGCAGTATTTT. Amino acids: CASSFAGLADTQYF.

The rearrangement uses TRBV5-4 and TRBJ2-7; no firm D call. Per the germline V gene, CDR1 is SGHNT and CDR2 is YYREEE (reference sequence). This CDR3 has 14 amino acids. Trimming shortened V by 0 bases and J by 5 bases, and 12 bases separated the two germline ends. The CDR3 reads CASSLERSVHEQYF. The CDR3 nucleotides are TGTGCCAGCAGCTTGGAAAGGAGCGTTCACGAGCAGTACTTC.

This clonotype was counted ten times or more. Here the CDR3 reads CASSLTGVHTEAFF. The CDR3 nucleotides read TGTGCCAGCAGTTTGACGGGGGTGCACACTGAAGCTTTCTTT. The chain couples TRBV28 to TRBJ1-1, with a tentative D call TRBD1 (5 bases). CDR1 MDHEN and CDR2 SYDVKM come from the germline V gene. Trimming removed 3 bases from V and 3 bases from J, with 11 bases in between. This CDR3 has 14 residues. Full variable domain (outside the CDR3, taken from reference TRBV28 and TRBJ1-1): DVKVTQSSRYLVKRTGEKVFLECVQDMDHENMFWYRQDPGLGLRLIYFSYDVKMKEKGDIPEGYSVSREKKERFSLILESASTNQTSMYLCASSLTGVHTEAFFGQGTRLTVV.

This clonotype has ten or more counts. The chain recombines TRBV29-1 with TRBJ2-3, with D tentatively TRBD1 (6 bases). Germline V CDR1 and CDR2: SQVTM, ANQGSEA. This CDR3 spans 14 amino acids. V lost 4 bases, J lost 0 bases, and 11 bases lay in between. CDR3 nucleotide sequence: TGCAGCGTTGCATACGGGACAAGCACAGATACGCAGTATTTT. Its translation: CSVAYGTSTDTQYF.